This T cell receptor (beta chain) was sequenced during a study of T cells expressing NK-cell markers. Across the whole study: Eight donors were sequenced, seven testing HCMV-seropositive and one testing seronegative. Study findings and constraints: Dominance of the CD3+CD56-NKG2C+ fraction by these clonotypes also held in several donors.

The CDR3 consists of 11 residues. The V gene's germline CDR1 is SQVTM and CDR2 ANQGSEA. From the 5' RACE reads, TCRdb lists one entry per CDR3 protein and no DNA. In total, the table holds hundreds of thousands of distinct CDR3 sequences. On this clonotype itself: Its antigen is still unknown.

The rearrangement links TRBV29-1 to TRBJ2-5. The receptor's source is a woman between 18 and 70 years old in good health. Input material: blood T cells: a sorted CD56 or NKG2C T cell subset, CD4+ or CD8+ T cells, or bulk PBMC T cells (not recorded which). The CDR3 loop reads CSVLDQETQYF.